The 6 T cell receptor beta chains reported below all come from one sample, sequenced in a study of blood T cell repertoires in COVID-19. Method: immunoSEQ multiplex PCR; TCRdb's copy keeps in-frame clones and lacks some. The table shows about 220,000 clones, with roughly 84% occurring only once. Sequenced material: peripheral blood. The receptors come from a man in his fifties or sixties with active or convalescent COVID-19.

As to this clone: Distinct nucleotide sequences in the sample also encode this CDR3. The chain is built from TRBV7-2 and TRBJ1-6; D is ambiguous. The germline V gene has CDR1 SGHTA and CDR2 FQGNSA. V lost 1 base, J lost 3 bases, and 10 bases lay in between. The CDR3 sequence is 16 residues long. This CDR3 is CASSLGGLGYNSPLHF. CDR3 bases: TGTGCCAGCAGCTTAGGCGGTTTGGGCTATAATTCACCCCTCCACTTT.

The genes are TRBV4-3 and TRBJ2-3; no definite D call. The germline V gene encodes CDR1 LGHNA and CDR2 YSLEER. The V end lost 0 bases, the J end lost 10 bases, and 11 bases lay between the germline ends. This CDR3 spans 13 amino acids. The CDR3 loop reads CASSQEGRYPQYF. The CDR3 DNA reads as TGCGCCAGCAGCCAAGAGGGCAGGTATCCGCAGTATTTT.

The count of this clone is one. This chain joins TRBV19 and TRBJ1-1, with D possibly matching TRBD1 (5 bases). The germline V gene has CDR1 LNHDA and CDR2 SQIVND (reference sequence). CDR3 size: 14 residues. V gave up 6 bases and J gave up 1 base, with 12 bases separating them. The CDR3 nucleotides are TGTGCCAGTAGCGAAGGGGTGGGGAACACTGAAGCTTTCTTT. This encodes CASSEGVGNTEAFF.

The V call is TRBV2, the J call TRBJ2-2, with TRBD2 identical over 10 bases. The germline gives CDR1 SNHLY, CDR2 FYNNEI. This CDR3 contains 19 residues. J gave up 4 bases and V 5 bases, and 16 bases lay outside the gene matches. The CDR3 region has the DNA TGTGCCAGCAGTCCACCTAAGCGGGGGGGCTTTCCGCGCACCGGGGAGCTGTTTTTT. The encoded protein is CASSPPKRGGFPRTGELFF. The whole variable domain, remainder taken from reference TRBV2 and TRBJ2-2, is EPEVTQTPSHQVTQMGQEVILRCVPISNHLYFYWYRQILGQKVEFLVSFYNNEISEKSEIFDDQFSVERPDGSNFTLKIRSTKLEDSAMYFCASSPPKRGGFPRTGELFFGEGSRLTVL.

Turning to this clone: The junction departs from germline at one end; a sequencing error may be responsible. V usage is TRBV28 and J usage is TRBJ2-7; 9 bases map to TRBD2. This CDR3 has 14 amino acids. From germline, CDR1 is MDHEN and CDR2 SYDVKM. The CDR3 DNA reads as TGTGCCAGCAGTTTCCCGGGACTAGCCACCCGTTGGAACTTC. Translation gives CASSFPGLATRWNF.

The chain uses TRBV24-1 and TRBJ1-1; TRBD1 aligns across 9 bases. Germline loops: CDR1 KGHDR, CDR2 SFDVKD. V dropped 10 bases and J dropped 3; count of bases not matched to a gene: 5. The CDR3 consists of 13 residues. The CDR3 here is CATARDRDTEAFF. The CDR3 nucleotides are TGTGCCACAGCCCGGGACAGGGACACTGAAGCTTTCTTT.